Listed below are T cell receptor beta chains from one sample, sequenced in a study of cytomegalovirus exposure and HLA in healthy donors. Assay: immunoSEQ multiplex PCR; the TCRdb copy retains only in-frame clones and omits some. This table holds about 180,000 clones, around 78% found once. The material sequenced was PBMCs. The receptors here all came from a woman aged 45 to 65 in good health and CMV-seropositive. CDR3s include the opening cysteine and the closing phenylalanine or tryptophan. Fields, in order: V gene, D gene, J gene, clone size, CDR3 DNA, CDR3 protein. A D gene is named only where the DNA matches it firmly. Size is stated for part of the rows, as once, few or many counts, or as a class when the clone is expanded.

TRBV2,.,TRBJ1-1,.,TGTGCCATCACCCGGGGGAACATGAACACTGAAGCTTTCTTT,CAITRGNMNTEAFF
TRBV11-2,.,TRBJ1-6,.,TGTGCCAGCAGCTTAGCGGATTCACCCCTCCACTTT,CASSLADSPLHF
TRBV28,.,TRBJ1-2,.,TGTGCCATACAGGGTGGATATGGCTACACCTTC,CAIQGGYGYTF
TRBV19,TRBD2,TRBJ2-4,.,TGTGCCAGTAGTATCACCACGGGCCCGGGAGGGAACATTCAGTACTTC,CASSITTGPGGNIQYF
TRBV4-2,TRBD1,TRBJ2-2,.,TGTGCCAGCAGCCAACGACAGGGGAACACCGGGGAGCTGTTTTTT,CASSQRQGNTGELFF
TRBV5-1,TRBD2,TRBJ2-1,once,TGCGCCAGCAGCCTAGAACTAGCGGGACTGGACGAGCAGTTCTTC,CASSLELAGLDEQFF
TRBV13,TRBD1,TRBJ2-3,.,TGTGCCAGCAGCTTAAAACAGGGGGTAGATACGCAGTATTTT,CASSLKQGVDTQYF
TRBV19,.,TRBJ1-1,.,TGTGCCAGTAGCATCGGGGTTGGTGAAACCGCGAACACTGAAGCTTTCTTT,CASSIGVGETANTEAFF
TRBV7-8,TRBD2,TRBJ2-1,few,TGTGCCAGCAGCTTAAAGGGGCTCCGACTAGCGGGAGATCTGCATGAGCAGTTCTTC,CASSLKGLRLAGDLHEQFF
TRBV4-1,TRBD1,TRBJ1-3,.,TGCGCCAGCAGCCTCCGGGACAGGAGATCCTCTGGAAACACCATATATTTT,CASSLRDRRSSGNTIYF
TRBV14,.,TRBJ1-1,.,TGTGCCAGCAGCCGATTTCCTGGGGGGACTGAAGCTTTCTTT,CASSRFPGGTEAFF
TRBV25-1,TRBD1,TRBJ2-5,.,TGTGCCAGCAGTACACAGGGGGGTGCGGAGACCCAGTACTTC,CASSTQGGAETQYF
TRBV5-4,TRBD1,TRBJ1-2,.,TGTGCCAGCAGCTCCCCTGGACAGGCGAGCTATGGCTACACCTTC,CASSSPGQASYGYTF
TRBV7-2,.,TRBJ1-1,.,TGTGCCAGCAGCTCACACCAGGGCACTGAAGCTTTCTTT,CASSSHQGTEAFF
TRBV4-1,.,TRBJ1-2,.,TGCGCCAGCAGCCAAGACAGATCCACTAACTATGGCTACACCTTC,CASSQDRSTNYGYTF
TRBV29-1,.,TRBJ1-2,once,TGCAGCGTTGAAGTGGGAGTAGGTTATGGCTACACCTTC,CSVEVGVGYGYTF
TRBV4-1,TRBD1,TRBJ1-1,.,TGCGCCAGCAGCAGTCCAGGGGGCGCGGTCACTGAAGCTTTCTTT,CASSSPGGAVTEAFF
TRBV7-2,.,TRBJ2-3,.,TGTGCCAGCAGCTTAGCGCTAGGGGGACGGATCAGCACAGATACGCAGTATTTT,CASSLALGGRISTDTQYF
TRBV10-1,TRBD2,TRBJ2-5,few,TGCGCCAGCAGTGAGAGCCTCCACACTAGCGGGGGGCAAGAGACCCAGTACTTC,CASSESLHTSGGQETQYF
TRBV5-1,TRBD1,TRBJ2-5,.,TGCGCCAGCAGCTTGTCCGGGACAGGGATAGAGACCCAGTACTTC,CASSLSGTGIETQYF
TRBV9,.,TRBJ2-7,few,TGTGCCAACTCCCTGCAGACAGAGAACTACGAGCAGTACTTC,CANSLQTENYEQYF
TRBV29-1,TRBD2,TRBJ2-7,.,TGCAGCGTCATACTAGCGGGAGGGTCGGACCAACAGTACTTC,CSVILAGGSDQQYF
TRBV5-1,.,TRBJ1-3,few,TGCGCCAGCAGCTTGGCAGGTTATGGAAACACCATATATTTT,CASSLAGYGNTIYF
TRBV5-1,.,TRBJ2-7,.,TGCGCCAGCAGCAGGGGGTCCCCCTCCTACGAGCAGTACTTC,CASSRGSPSYEQYF
TRBV7-2,.,TRBJ1-6,.,TGTGCCAGCAGCTTAGGAGGACATGATTCACCCCTCCACTTT,CASSLGGHDSPLHF
TRBV19,TRBD1,TRBJ2-2,.,TGTGCCAGTAGTAACAGGGGGGATACCGGGGAGCTGTTTTTT,CASSNRGDTGELFF
TRBV2,.,TRBJ2-1,.,TGTGCCAGCAGTGAAACGGGAGCACGAGGTGAGCAGTTCTTC,CASSETGARGEQFF
TRBV19,TRBD2,TRBJ2-7,.,TGTGCCAGTAGCCTGGCACTAGCGGGAGAGGGGTACGAGCAGTACTTC,CASSLALAGEGYEQYF
TRBV6-5,.,TRBJ1-2,few,TGTGCCAGCAGATGGTTACAGGTAGAAGATGGCTACACCTTC,CASRWLQVEDGYTF
TRBV5-1,TRBD1,TRBJ1-3,.,TGCGCCAGCAGCTTGGGGGACAGGGGCCTTAGCTCTGGAAACACCATATATTTT,CASSLGDRGLSSGNTIYF
TRBV7-8,.,TRBJ1-2,.,TGTGCCAGCAGCCAGACTACAGGGAGCTATGGCTACACCTTC,CASSQTTGSYGYTF
TRBV6-1,TRBD2,TRBJ2-1,.,TGTGCCAGCAGTGATCTAGCGGGAGTGGGGAATGAGCAGTTCTTC,CASSDLAGVGNEQFF
TRBV25-1,.,TRBJ1-2,few,TGTGCCAGCAGTGAATGGGTCGGAGGCCGCTACACCTTC,CASSEWVGGRYTF
TRBV9,.,TRBJ2-6,.,TGTGCCAGCAGCGTGGCCTCTGGGGCCAACGGCCTGACTTTC,CASSVASGANGLTF
TRBV5-8,.,TRBJ1-1,.,TGTGCCAGCAGCTGGGAGGGTCCCGGGGGGAACACTGAAGCTTTCTTT,CASSWEGPGGNTEAFF
TRBV7-2,.,TRBJ1-1,.,TGTGCCAGCAGCCCTTCCGGGACAAACGTTGGCACTGAAGCTTTCTTT,CASSPSGTNVGTEAFF
TRBV5-6,TRBD1,TRBJ1-1,.,TGTGCCAGCAGGTGGAGGACAGGGGCCCTCAACACTGAAGCTTTCTTT,CASRWRTGALNTEAFF
TRBV7-2,.,TRBJ1-3,.,TGTGCCAGCAGCCCCCGGGAGGGTTCGGGAAACACCATATATTTT,CASSPREGSGNTIYF
TRBV28,.,TRBJ1-2,.,TGTGCCAGCAGCGGGATCCTAACGGGCTACACCTTC,CASSGILTGYTF
TRBV28,.,TRBJ1-1,.,TGTGCCAGCAGTTCCCTCGGGACAAGAGCTTTCTTT,CASSSLGTRAFF
TRBV19,.,TRBJ2-1,few,TGTGCCAGTAGTTTGCGGGGCGAGAATGAGCAGTTCTTC,CASSLRGENEQFF
TRBV4-1,TRBD1,TRBJ2-3,.,TGCGCCAGCAGCCATTTGGACAGGGGTAGCACAGATACGCAGTATTTT,CASSHLDRGSTDTQYF
TRBV4-1,TRBD1,TRBJ1-5,.,TGCGCCAGCAGCCAAGATAGGGACAGGGGGAGAAACCAGCCCCAGCATTTT,CASSQDRDRGRNQPQHF
TRBV5-1,.,TRBJ2-7,.,TGCGCCAGCAGCTTGAGGGGGTGGTCCTACGAGCAGTACTTC,CASSLRGWSYEQYF
TRBV28,.,TRBJ2-3,.,TGTGCCAGCAGTGCCTGGAGTAGCGCGAGCACAGATACGCAGTATTTT,CASSAWSSASTDTQYF
TRBV30,.,TRBJ2-4,.,TGTGCCTACAGAAACGTAGCCAAAAACATTCAGTACTTC,CAYRNVAKNIQYF
TRBV2,.,TRBJ1-6,.,TGTGCCAGCAAAAACCGCGGCGATAATTCACCCCTCCACTTT,CASKNRGDNSPLHF
TRBV11-3,TRBD1,TRBJ1-2,.,TGTGCCAGCAGCTTAGCGGGACAGCTGAACTATGGCTACACCTTC,CASSLAGQLNYGYTF
TRBV9,.,TRBJ1-6,.,TGTGCCAGCAGCGTTATGACAGATGGTTCACCCCTCCACTTT,CASSVMTDGSPLHF
TRBV28,TRBD2,TRBJ2-7,.,TGTGCCAGCAGTAAAGCCGGGACTAGCTCCTACGAGCAGTACTTC,CASSKAGTSSYEQYF
TRBV7-2,TRBD2,TRBJ2-1,.,TGTGCCAGCAGCATTGGGACTAGCGGGGGGCTAGGGCAGTTCTTC,CASSIGTSGGLGQFF
TRBV19,.,TRBJ1-5,.,TGTGCCAGTAGTATAGACAGGGCCCATCAGCCCCAGCATTTT,CASSIDRAHQPQHF
TRBV7-2,.,TRBJ1-1,.,TGTGCCAGCAGCTCGTCAGGAAGGATCACTGAAGCTTTCTTT,CASSSSGRITEAFF
TRBV7-2,TRBD2,TRBJ2-1,.,TGTGCCAGCAGCCCCGGGAGGCGCAATGAGCAGTTCTTC,CASSPGRRNEQFF
TRBV2,TRBD2,TRBJ2-5,.,TGTGCCAGCAGTGTTGCGGGGGTTCAAGAGACCCAGTACTTC,CASSVAGVQETQYF
TRBV2,TRBD2,TRBJ2-1,.,TGTGCCAGCTGGTACCCGGGACTAGCGGGGGGGATGGGTGAGCAGTTCTTC,CASWYPGLAGGMGEQFF
TRBV10-3,TRBD1,TRBJ1-1,.,TGTGCCATCAGTGAACAGGGGAGCACTGAAGCTTTCTTT,CAISEQGSTEAFF